The entry below gives a single T cell receptor beta chain sequence along with its context. These data originate in a study of memory CD4+ T cells and cytomegalovirus serostatus. Single viable CD3+CD4+CD8-CD45RO+ cells were sorted as the memory CD4+ T cells. Trimming removed 5 bases from V and 7 bases from J; junction bases left unmatched: 11. Germline lookup yields CDR1 SGHVS and CDR2 FNYEAQ. The CDR3 extends over 16 amino acids. The assay was immunoSEQ multiplex PCR, and TCRdb's table has in-frame clones only and misses some. The table lists tens of thousands of clones, 60% to 80% of them singletons, with roughly 0.77% in the top ten.

The origin of this receptor is an adult in good health and CMV-seronegative. This chain connects TRBV7-6 to TRBJ2-3, with 11 bases aligning to TRBD2. Sequences were obtained from memory CD4+ T cells from blood. CDR3 DNA: TGTGCCAGCAGCCCCGTAGCGGGGGGGAATGTTAATACGCAGTATTTT. This sequence encodes CASSPVAGGNVNTQYF. The full variable domain, with the rest looked up from reference TRBV7-6 and TRBJ2-3, is GAGVSQSPRYKVTKRGQDVALRCDPISGHVSLYWYRQALGQGPEFLTYFNYEAQQDKSGLPNDRFSAERPEGSISTLTIQRTEQRDSAMYRCASSPVAGGNVNTQYFGPGTRLTVL.